This TCR beta chain was observed in a study of OX40 agonist ivuxolimab in advanced cancers. TCRdb's copy holds only in-frame clones and misses some; the assay was immunoSEQ multiplex PCR. The data show under 150,000 clones, approximately 92% seen once. This CDR3 spans 14 amino acids. Trimming pared 4 bases from V and 7 bases from J, leaving 15 bases between. From germline, CDR1 is SNHLY and CDR2 FYNNEI. The sample in question was CD4+ or CD8+ T cells sorted from blood, obtained in a trial of the OX40 agonist ivuxolimab. The rearrangement uses TRBV2 and TRBJ2-3, with unresolved D. The source of this sequence is an adult with an advanced solid tumor such as melanoma, head and neck, liver or kidney cancer. CDR3 nucleotides: TGTGCCAGCAGTGGCAGGAGAGAGTTCAATACGCAGTATTTT. Protein sequence: CASSGRREFNTQYF. Looking up the rest from reference TRBV2 and TRBJ2-3 gives the full variable domain: EPEVTQTPSHQVTQMGQEVILRCVPISNHLYFYWYRQILGQKVEFLVSFYNNEISEKSEIFDDQFSVERPDGSNFTLKIRSTKLEDSAMYFCASSGRREFNTQYFGPGTRLTVL.